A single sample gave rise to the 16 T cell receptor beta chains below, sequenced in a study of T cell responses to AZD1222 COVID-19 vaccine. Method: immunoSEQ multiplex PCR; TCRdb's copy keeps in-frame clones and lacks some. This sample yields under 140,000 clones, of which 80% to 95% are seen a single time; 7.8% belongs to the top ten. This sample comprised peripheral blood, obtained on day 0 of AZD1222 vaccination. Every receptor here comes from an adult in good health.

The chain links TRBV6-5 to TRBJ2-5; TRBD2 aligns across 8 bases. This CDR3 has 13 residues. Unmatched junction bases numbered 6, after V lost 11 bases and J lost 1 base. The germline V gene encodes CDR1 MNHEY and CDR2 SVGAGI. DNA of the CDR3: TGTGCCTCTGCACGGGGGGGCCAAGAGACCCAGTACTTC. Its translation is CASARGGQETQYF.

CDR3 amino acids: CASSLHSSAYEQYF. The CDR3 coding sequence is TGTGCCAGCAGCTTGCACAGCTCAGCCTACGAGCAGTACTTC. The genes are TRBV11-2 and TRBJ2-7, with no clear D. Trimming took off 3 bases at V and 2 bases at J, with 11 bases between the two ends. The CDR3 covers 14 residues. Germline CDR1 and CDR2: SGHAT and FQNNGV. Filled out from reference TRBV11-2 and TRBJ2-7, the complete variable domain reads EAGVAQSPRYKIIEKRQSVAFWCNPISGHATLYWYQQILGQGPKLLIQFQNNGVVDDSQLPKDRFSAERLKGVDSTLKIQPAKLEDSAVYLCASSLHSSAYEQYFGPGTRLTVT.

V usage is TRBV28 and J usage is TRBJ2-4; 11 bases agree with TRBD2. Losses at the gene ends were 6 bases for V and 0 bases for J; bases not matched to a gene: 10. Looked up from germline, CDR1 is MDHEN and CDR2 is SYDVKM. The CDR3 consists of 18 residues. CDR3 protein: CASSLSGGDILAKNIQYF. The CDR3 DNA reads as TGTGCCAGCAGCCTTAGCGGGGGGGATATCCTAGCCAAAAACATTCAGTACTTC.

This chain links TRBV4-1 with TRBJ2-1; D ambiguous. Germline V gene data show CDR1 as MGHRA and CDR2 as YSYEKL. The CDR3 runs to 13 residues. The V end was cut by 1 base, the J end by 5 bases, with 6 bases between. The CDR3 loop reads CASSQGLNNEQFF. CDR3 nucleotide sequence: TGCGCCAGCAGCCAAGGGTTAAACAATGAGCAGTTCTTC.

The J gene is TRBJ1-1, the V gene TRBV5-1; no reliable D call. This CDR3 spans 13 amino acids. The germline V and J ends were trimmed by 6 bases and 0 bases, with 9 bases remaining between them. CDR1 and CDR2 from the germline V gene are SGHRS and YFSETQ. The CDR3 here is CASKLNLNTEAFF. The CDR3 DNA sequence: TGCGCCAGCAAACTGAACTTGAACACTGAAGCTTTCTTT.

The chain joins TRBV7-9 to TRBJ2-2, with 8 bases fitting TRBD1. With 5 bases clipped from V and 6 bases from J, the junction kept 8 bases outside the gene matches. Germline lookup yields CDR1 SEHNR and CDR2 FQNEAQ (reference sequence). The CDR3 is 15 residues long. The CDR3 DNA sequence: TGTGCCAGCAGCGCACTGGGACAGGCCCCCGGGGAGCTGTTTTTT. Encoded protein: CASSALGQAPGELFF.

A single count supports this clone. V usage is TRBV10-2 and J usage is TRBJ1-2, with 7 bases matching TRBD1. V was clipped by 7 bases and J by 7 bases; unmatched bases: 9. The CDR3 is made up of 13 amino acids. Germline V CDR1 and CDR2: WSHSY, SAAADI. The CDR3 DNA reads TGCGCCAGCACGCCAACAGGGGCGGGTGGCTACACCTTC. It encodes CASTPTGAGGYTF.

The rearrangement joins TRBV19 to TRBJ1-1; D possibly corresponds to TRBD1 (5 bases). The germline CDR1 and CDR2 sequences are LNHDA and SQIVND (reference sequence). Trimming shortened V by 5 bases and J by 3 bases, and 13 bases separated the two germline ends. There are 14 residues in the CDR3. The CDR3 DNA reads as TGTGCCAGTAGTCATTATATAGGGGACACTGAAGCTTTCTTT. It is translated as CASSHYIGDTEAFF.

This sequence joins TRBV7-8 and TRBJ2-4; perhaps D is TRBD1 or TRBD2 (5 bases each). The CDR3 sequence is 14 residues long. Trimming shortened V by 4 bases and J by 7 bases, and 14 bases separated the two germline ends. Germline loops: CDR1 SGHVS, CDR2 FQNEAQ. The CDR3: CASSSPDGGNIQYF. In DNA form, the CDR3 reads TGTGCCAGCAGCTCCCCAGATGGGGGTAACATTCAGTACTTC.

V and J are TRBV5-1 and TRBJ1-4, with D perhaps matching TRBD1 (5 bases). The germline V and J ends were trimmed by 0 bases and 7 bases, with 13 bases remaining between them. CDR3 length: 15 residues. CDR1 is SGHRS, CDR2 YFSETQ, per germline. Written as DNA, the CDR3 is TGCGCCAGCAGCTTGGCGGGGACTGCGAGTGAAAAACTGTTTTTT. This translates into CASSLAGTASEKLFF.

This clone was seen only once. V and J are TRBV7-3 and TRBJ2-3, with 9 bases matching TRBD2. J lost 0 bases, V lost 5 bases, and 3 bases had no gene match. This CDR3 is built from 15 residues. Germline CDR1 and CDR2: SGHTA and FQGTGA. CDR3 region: CASSRLAGSTDTQYF. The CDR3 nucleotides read TGTGCCAGCAGCCGCCTAGCGGGGAGCACAGATACGCAGTATTTT.

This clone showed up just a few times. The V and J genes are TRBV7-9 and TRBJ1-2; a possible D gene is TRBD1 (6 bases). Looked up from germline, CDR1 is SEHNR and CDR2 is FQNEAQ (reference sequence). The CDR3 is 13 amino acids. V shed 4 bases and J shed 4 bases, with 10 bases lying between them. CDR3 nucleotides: TGTGCCAGCAGCTCACAGGGTCTCTATGGCTACACCTTC. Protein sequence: CASSSQGLYGYTF.

This CDR3 reads CASSTQGTGGTEAFF. In DNA form, the CDR3 reads TGTGCCAGCAGCACCCAGGGGACAGGGGGCACTGAAGCTTTCTTT. This chain connects TRBV13 to TRBJ1-1; 11 bases map to TRBD1. The germline V gene has CDR1 PRHDT and CDR2 FYEKMQ (reference sequence). After removal of 5 bases from V and 4 bases from J, the junction contained 6 bases not matched to a gene. There are 15 residues in the CDR3.

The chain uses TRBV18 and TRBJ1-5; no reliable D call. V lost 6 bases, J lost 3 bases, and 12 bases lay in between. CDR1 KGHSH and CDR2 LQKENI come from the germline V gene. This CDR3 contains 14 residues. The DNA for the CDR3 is TGTGCCAGCTCCGATACGGGTTACAATCAGCCCCAGCATTTT. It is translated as CASSDTGYNQPQHF.

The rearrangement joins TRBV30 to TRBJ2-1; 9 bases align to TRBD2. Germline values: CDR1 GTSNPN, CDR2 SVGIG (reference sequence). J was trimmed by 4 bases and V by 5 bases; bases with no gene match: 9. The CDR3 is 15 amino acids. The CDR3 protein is CAWSRLAGRYNEQFF. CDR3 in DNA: TGTGCCTGGTCTAGGCTAGCGGGGCGTTACAATGAGCAGTTCTTC.

The CDR3 region has the DNA TGCGCCAGCAGCTCCACTAGCGGATCCTACGAGCAGTACTTC. Encoded protein: CASSSTSGSYEQYF. The chain couples TRBV5-1 to TRBJ2-7; TRBD2 aligns across 8 bases. The germline V gene encodes CDR1 SGHRS and CDR2 YFSETQ. Trimming at V came to 3 bases and at J to 1 base, leaving 3 bases not matched to a gene. The CDR3 is 14 residues long.